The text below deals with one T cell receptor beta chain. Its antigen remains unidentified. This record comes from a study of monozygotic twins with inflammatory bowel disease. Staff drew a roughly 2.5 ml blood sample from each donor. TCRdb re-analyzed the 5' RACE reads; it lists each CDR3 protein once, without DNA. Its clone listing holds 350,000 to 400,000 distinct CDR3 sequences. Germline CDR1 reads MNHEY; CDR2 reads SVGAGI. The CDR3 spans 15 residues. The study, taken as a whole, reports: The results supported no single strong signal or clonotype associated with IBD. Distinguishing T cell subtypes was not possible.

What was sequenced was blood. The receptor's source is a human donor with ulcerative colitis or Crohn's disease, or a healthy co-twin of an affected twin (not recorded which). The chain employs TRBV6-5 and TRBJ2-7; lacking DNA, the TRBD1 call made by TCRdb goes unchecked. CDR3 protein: CASSYGAGGSHEQYF.